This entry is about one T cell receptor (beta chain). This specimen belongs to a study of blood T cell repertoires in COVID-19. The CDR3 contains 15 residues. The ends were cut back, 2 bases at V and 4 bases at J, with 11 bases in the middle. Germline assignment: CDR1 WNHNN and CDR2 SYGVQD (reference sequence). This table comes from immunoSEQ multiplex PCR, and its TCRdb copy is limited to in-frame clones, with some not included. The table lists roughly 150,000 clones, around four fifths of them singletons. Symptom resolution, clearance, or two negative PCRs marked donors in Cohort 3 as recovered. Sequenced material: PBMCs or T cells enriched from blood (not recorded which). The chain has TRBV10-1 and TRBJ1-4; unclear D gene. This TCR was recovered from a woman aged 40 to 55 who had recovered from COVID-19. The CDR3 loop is CASSERREINEKLFF. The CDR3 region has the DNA TGCGCCAGCAGTGAGCGGCGGGAAATTAATGAAAAACTGTTTTTT.